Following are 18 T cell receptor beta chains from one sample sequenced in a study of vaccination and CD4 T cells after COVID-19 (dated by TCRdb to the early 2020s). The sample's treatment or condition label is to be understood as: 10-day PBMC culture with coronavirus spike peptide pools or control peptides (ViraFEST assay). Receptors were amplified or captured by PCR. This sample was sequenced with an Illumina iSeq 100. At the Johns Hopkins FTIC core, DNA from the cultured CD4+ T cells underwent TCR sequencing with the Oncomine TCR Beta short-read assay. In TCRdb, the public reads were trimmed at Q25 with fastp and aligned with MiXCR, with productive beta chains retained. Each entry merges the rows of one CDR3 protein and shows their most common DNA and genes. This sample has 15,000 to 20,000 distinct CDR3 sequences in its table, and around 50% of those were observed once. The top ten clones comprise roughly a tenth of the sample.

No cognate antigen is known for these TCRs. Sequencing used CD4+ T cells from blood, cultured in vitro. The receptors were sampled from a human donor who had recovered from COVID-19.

The CDR3 DNA reads TGTGCCATCAGTGACACGTCGAGGGATCAGCCCCAGCATTTT. Translating gives CAISDTSRDQPQHF. The rearrangement joins TRBV10-3 to TRBJ1-5; D is undetermined. Germline CDR1 and CDR2: ENHRY and SYGVKD. V was cut by 3 bases and J by 5 bases, with 11 bases left in between. The CDR3 totals 14 residues.

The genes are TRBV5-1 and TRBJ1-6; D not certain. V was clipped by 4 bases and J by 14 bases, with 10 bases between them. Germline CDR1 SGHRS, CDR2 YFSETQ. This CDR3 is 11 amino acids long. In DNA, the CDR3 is TGCGCCAGCAGCCGGGCCCTTTCCCTCCACTTT. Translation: CASSRALSLHF.

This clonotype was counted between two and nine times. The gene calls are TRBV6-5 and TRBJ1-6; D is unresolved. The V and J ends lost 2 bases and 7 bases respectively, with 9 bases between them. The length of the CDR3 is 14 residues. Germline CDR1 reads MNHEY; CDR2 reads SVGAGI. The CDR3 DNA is TGTGCCAGCAGTTACGCAGGCGGGAATTCACCCCTCCACTTT. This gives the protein CASSYAGGNSPLHF.

Written as DNA, the CDR3 is TGTGCCAGAACCACGGCGGGGGACAGACAAGAGACCCAGTACTTC. This translates into CARTTAGDRQETQYF. This chain uses TRBV5-3 with TRBJ2-5, with D perhaps being TRBD1 or TRBD2 (7 bases each). TRBV5-3 is an open reading frame whose function is uncertain. This CDR3 comprises 15 residues. The V end lost 6 bases, the J end lost 2 bases, and 17 bases lay between the germline ends.

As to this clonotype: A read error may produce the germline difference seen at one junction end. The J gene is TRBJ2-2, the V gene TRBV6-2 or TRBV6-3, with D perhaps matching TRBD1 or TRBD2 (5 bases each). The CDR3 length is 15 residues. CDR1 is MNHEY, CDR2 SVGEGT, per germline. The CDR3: CASSWGSGNTGELFF. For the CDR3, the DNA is TGTGCTAGCAGTTGGGGGTCAGGGAACACCGGGGAGCTGTTTTTT.

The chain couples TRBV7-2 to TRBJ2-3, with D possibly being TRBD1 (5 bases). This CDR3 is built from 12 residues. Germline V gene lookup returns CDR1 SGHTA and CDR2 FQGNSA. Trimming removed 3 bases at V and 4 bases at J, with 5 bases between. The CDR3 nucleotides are TGTGCCAGCAGCTTGACAGCAGATACGCAGTATTTT. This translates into CASSLTADTQYF.

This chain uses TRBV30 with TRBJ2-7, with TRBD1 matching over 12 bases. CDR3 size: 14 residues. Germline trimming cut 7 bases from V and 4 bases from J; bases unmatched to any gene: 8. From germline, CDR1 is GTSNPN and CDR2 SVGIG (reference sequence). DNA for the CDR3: TGTGCCTTGAACCGGGACAGGGGGCTATACGAGCAGTACTTC. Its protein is CALNRDRGLYEQYF.

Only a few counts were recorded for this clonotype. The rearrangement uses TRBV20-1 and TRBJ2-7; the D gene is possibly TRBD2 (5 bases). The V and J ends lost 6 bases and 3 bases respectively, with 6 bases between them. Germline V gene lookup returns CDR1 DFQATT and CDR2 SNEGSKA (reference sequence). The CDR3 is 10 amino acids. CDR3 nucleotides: TGCAGTGCGGCGGGCTACGAGCAGTACTTC. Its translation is CSAAGYEQYF.

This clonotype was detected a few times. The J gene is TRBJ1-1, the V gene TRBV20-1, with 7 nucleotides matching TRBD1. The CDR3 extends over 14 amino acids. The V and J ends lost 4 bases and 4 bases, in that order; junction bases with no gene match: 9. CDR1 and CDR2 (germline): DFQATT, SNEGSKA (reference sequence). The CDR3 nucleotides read TGCAGTGCTACTTCTACAGGGGCTGCCACTGAAGCTTTCTTT. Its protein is CSATSTGAATEAFF.

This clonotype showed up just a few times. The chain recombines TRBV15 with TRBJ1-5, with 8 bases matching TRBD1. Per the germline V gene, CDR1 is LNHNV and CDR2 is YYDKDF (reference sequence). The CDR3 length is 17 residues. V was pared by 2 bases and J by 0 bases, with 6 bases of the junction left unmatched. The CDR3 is CATSRTQGVGSNQPQHF. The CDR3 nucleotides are TGTGCCACCAGCAGAACACAGGGGGTCGGTAGCAATCAGCCCCAGCATTTT. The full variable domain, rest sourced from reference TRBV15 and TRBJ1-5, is DAMVIQNPRYQVTQFGKPVTLSCSQTLNHNVMYWYQQKSSQAPKLLFHYYDKDFNNEADTPDNFQSRRPNTSFCFLDIRSPGLGDTAMYLCATSRTQGVGSNQPQHFGDGTRLSIL.

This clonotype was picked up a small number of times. The CDR3 sequence is CASSGRGLVYEQYF. The DNA of the CDR3 is TGTGCCAGCAGCGGCAGGGGGCTTGTCTACGAGCAGTACTTC. The chain couples TRBV2 to TRBJ2-7; 8 bases align to TRBD1. This CDR3 comprises 14 residues. V gave up 6 bases and J gave up 3 bases; unmatched junction bases: 7. The germline V gene encodes CDR1 SNHLY and CDR2 FYNNEI.

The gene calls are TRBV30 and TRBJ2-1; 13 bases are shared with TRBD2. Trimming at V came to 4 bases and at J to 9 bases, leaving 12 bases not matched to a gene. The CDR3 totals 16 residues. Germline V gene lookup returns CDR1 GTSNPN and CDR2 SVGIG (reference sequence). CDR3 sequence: CAWNPKTSGRWSEQFF. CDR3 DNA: TGTGCCTGGAACCCCAAGACTAGCGGGAGGTGGAGTGAGCAGTTCTTC.

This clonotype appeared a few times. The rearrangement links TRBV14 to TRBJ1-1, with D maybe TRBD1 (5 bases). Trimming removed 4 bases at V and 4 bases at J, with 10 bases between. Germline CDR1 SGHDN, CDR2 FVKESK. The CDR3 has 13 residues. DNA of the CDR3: TGTGCCAGCAGCCGGACCAGGGCCACTGAAGCTTTCTTT. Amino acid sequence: CASSRTRATEAFF.

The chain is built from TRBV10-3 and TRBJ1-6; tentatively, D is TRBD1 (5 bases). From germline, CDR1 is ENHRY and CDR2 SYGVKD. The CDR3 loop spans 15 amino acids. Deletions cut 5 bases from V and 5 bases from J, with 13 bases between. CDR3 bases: TGTGCCATCAGTTTTCGCGGCAGGGATAATTCACCCCTCCACTTT. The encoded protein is CAISFRGRDNSPLHF.

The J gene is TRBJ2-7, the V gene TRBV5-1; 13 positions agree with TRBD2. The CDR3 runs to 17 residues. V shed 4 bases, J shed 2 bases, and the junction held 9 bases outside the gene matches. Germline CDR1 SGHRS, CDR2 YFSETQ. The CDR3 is CASSPGLAGAPAYEQYF. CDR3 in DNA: TGCGCCAGCAGCCCTGGACTAGCGGGGGCGCCAGCCTACGAGCAGTACTTC.

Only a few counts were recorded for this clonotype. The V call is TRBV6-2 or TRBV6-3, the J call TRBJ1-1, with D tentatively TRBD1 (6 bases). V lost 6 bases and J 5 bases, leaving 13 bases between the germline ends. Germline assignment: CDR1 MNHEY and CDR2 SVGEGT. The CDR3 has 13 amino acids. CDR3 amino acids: CASSRSGATEAFF. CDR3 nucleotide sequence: TGTGCCAGCAGCCGGTCAGGGGCGACTGAAGCTTTCTTT.

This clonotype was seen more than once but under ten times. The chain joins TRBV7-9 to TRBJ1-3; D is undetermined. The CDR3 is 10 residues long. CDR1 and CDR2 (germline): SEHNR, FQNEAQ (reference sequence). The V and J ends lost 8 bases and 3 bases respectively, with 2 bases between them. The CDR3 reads CASLGNTIYF. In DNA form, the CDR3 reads TGTGCCAGCCTTGGAAACACCATATATTTT.

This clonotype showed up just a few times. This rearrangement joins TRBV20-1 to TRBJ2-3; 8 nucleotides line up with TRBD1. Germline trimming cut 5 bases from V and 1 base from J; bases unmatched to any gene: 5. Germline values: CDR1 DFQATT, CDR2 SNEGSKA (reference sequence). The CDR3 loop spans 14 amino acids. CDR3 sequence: CSAPTGARTDTQYF. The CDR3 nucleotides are TGCAGTGCTCCGACAGGGGCCCGCACAGATACGCAGTATTTT.